The 21 T cell receptor beta chains below were found in one sample sequenced in a study of control samples from healthy donors and cancer patients. Assay: immunoSEQ multiplex PCR; the TCRdb copy retains only in-frame clones and omits some. The sample gives approximately 170,000 clones, approximately 92% of which show up once; over 3.5% is in the top ten. The sample comprised blood. These receptors were obtained from a woman aged 60-75 years in good health.

The chain is built from TRBV30 and TRBJ2-4; D is perhaps TRBD1 or TRBD2 (5 bases each). The CDR3 extends over 16 amino acids. V dropped 8 bases and J dropped 0 bases, with 20 bases sitting between them. Germline V CDR1 and CDR2: GTSNPN, SVGIG (reference sequence). CDR3 amino acids: CARRDVSGIAKNIQYF. The CDR3 region has the DNA TGTGCCAGAAGGGACGTGTCAGGGATAGCCAAAAACATTCAGTACTTC. The full variable domain, with the rest looked up from reference TRBV30 and TRBJ2-4, is SQTIHQWPATLVQPVGSPLSLECTVEGTSNPNLYWYRQAAGRGLQLLFYSVGIGQISSEVPQNLSASRPQDRQFILSSKKLLLSDSGFYLCARRDVSGIAKNIQYFGAGTRLSVL.

The V call is TRBV6-1, the J call TRBJ1-1; D gene uncertain. The V and J ends lost 3 bases and 1 base respectively, with 9 bases between them. Looked up from germline, CDR1 is MNHNS and CDR2 is SASEGT. The CDR3 spans 14 residues. CDR3 amino acids: CASSDSLSNTEAFF. Here the CDR3 DNA reads TGTGCCAGCAGTGACAGCCTCTCGAACACTGAAGCTTTCTTT.

The chain has TRBV19 and TRBJ1-2; 8 bases are a match to TRBD1. J lost 8 bases, V lost 9 bases, and 17 bases had no gene match. There are 15 residues in the CDR3. From germline, CDR1 is LNHDA and CDR2 SQIVND (reference sequence). The CDR3 reads CASQVAGGAMRGYTF. The DNA of the CDR3 is TGTGCCAGCCAAGTCGCAGGGGGCGCTATGCGGGGCTACACCTTC.

The CDR3 nucleotides are TGCGCCAGCAGCGAACGGGGCACCTACGAGCAGTACTTC. Translation: CASSERGTYEQYF. The chain uses TRBV5-1 and TRBJ2-7; D may match TRBD1 or TRBD2 (5 bases each). Trimming removed 4 bases from V and 2 bases from J, with 10 bases in between. The CDR3 length is 13 residues. CDR1 and CDR2 from the germline V gene are SGHRS and YFSETQ.

The genes are TRBV6-6 and TRBJ1-2; TRBD1 is a possible D gene (5 bases). Germline CDR1 and CDR2: MNHNY and SVGAGI (reference sequence). With 7 bases removed from V and 8 bases from J, the gap between germline ends came to 14 bases. The CDR3 extends over 12 amino acids. The CDR3 coding sequence is TGTGCCAGCACTGGGGGTGGAGGAGGCTACACCTTC. Amino acids: CASTGGGGGYTF.

The chain is built from TRBV2 and TRBJ1-2; D unresolved. Trimming shortened V by 4 bases and J by 4 bases, and 7 bases separated the two germline ends. This CDR3 has 12 amino acids. Germline lookup yields CDR1 SNHLY and CDR2 FYNNEI. Written as DNA, the CDR3 is TGTGCCAGCAGTGCAACCTCCTATGGCTACACCTTC. It translates to CASSATSYGYTF.

The rearrangement uses TRBV7-2 and TRBJ1-4, with D possibly TRBD1 on 5 matching bases. The CDR3 extends over 15 amino acids. The ends were cut back, 5 bases at V and 5 bases at J, with 15 bases in the middle. Germline V lookup: CDR1 SGHTA, CDR2 FQGNSA. CDR3 nucleotide sequence: TGTGCCAGCAGCCGGAGCGGGACGAGGAATGAAAAACTGTTTTTT. Translation gives CASSRSGTRNEKLFF.

The chain combines TRBV6-5 with TRBJ1-1; D is perhaps TRBD1 (6 bases). Germline V gene lookup returns CDR1 MNHEY and CDR2 SVGAGI. V dropped 6 bases and J dropped 0 bases, with 11 bases sitting between them. This CDR3 has 14 residues. In DNA form, the CDR3 reads TGTGCCAGCAGCCTGGGACACCTGAACACTGAAGCTTTCTTT. Translation gives CASSLGHLNTEAFF.

The sample holds one count of this clone. V and J are TRBV24-1 and TRBJ2-5, with unresolved D. This CDR3 is built from 15 residues. The V end lost 4 bases, the J end lost 4 bases, and 15 bases lay between the germline ends. Germline CDR1 reads KGHDR; CDR2 reads SFDVKD. The CDR3: CATSDPGQGGETQYF. In nucleotides, the CDR3 is TGTGCCACCAGTGACCCCGGCCAAGGTGGAGAGACCCAGTACTTC.

The chain recombines TRBV5-4 with TRBJ2-1; no reliable D call. Germline CDR1 and CDR2: SGHNT and YYREEE (reference sequence). The CDR3 is 15 residues long. The V end was cut by 0 bases, the J end by 6 bases, with 13 bases between. The CDR3 spells CASSLAPGQTNEQFF. The CDR3 nucleotides read TGTGCCAGCAGCTTGGCCCCAGGTCAGACCAATGAGCAGTTCTTC.

The chain is built from TRBV9 and TRBJ1-1, with a possible D match to TRBD1 (6 bases). The CDR3 spans 17 residues. CDR1 and CDR2 from the germline V gene are SGDLS and YYNGEE. Trimming pared 1 base from V and 0 bases from J, leaving 16 bases between. CDR3 sequence: CASSVTGGGVLNTEAFF. Written as DNA, the CDR3 is TGTGCCAGCAGCGTAACGGGGGGCGGCGTATTGAACACTGAAGCTTTCTTT.

V gene TRBV7-2 combines with J gene TRBJ2-7; no firm D call. This CDR3 region has 13 residues. The germline V gene encodes CDR1 SGHTA and CDR2 FQGNSA. Trimming took off 4 bases at V and 7 bases at J, with 14 bases between the two ends. The CDR3 loop is CASSSSGAGEQYF. The CDR3, as DNA: TGTGCCAGCAGCTCCAGTGGAGCTGGGGAGCAGTACTTC.

V and J are TRBV2 and TRBJ2-1; D is ambiguous. Germline V gene data show CDR1 as SNHLY and CDR2 as FYNNEI. V was cut by 7 bases and J by 4 bases, with 5 bases left in between. The CDR3 totals 11 residues. CDR3 sequence (DNA): TGTGCCAGCAATGGATACAATGAGCAGTTCTTC. Residues: CASNGYNEQFF.

The chain combines TRBV6-6 with TRBJ2-7; TRBD2 agrees at 10 bases. V trimming: 4 bases; J trimming: 3 bases; junction bases outside the gene matches: 6. Per the germline V gene, CDR1 is MNHNY and CDR2 is SVGAGI (reference sequence). This CDR3 is built from 15 residues. The CDR3 bases are TGTGCCAGCAGTTCCGGACTAGCGGAAATCTACGAGCAGTACTTC. Its protein product is CASSSGLAEIYEQYF.

The chain links TRBV18 to TRBJ2-5; D is possibly TRBD2 (6 bases). Trimming stripped 4 bases from V and 2 bases from J, with 14 bases between. CDR1 KGHSH and CDR2 LQKENI come from the germline V gene. This CDR3 comprises 15 residues. The CDR3 nucleotides read TGTGCCAGCTCACAAAATCTAGCGAGACAAGAGACCCAGTACTTC. Translation gives CASSQNLARQETQYF.

This rearrangement joins TRBV7-3 to TRBJ1-6; D is perhaps TRBD1 (5 bases). This CDR3 spans 16 amino acids. The V and J ends lost 3 bases and 5 bases respectively, with 14 bases between them. Germline CDR1 and CDR2: SGHTA and FQGTGA. The CDR3 DNA follows: TGTGCCAGCAGCTTGGGCGGGGGATGGGATAATTCACCCCTCCACTTT. This gives the protein CASSLGGGWDNSPLHF.

This clone was picked up one time. This chain uses TRBV25-1 with TRBJ1-1; 7 bases line up with TRBD1. Germline CDR1 and CDR2: MGHDK and SYGVNS. CDR3 length: 15 residues. The ends lost 3 bases at V and 4 bases at J; junction bases unmatched: 8. CDR3 sequence reads: CASSDAGGSGTEAFF. In nucleotides, the CDR3 is TGTGCCAGCAGTGATGCAGGGGGTAGCGGCACTGAAGCTTTCTTT.

The gene calls are TRBV19 and TRBJ2-2; D is uncertain. Trimming cost V 3 bases and J 6 bases, with 11 bases left between them. The CDR3 has 14 residues. Germline CDR1 LNHDA, CDR2 SQIVND (reference sequence). The CDR3 DNA follows: TGTGCCAGTAGTATGTCTGGCGGCGCCGGGGAGCTGTTTTTT. Encoded protein: CASSMSGGAGELFF. The variable domain in full, completed from reference TRBV19 and TRBJ2-2, reads DGGITQSPKYLFRKEGQNVTLSCEQNLNHDAMYWYRQDPGQGLRLIYYSQIVNDFQKGDIAEGYSVSREKKESFPLTVTSAQKNPTAFYLCASSMSGGAGELFFGEGSRLTVL.

The chain combines TRBV6-5 with TRBJ1-1, with D perhaps TRBD1 (5 bases). Trimming took off 8 bases at V and 0 bases at J, with 13 bases between the two ends. The germline V gene encodes CDR1 MNHEY and CDR2 SVGAGI. The CDR3 runs 14 residues. CDR3 region: CASSYDSMNTEAFF. The CDR3 bases are TGTGCCAGCTCTTATGACAGCATGAACACTGAAGCTTTCTTT.

The rearrangement uses TRBV19 and TRBJ1-1; D may be TRBD1 (5 bases). Trimming took off 8 bases at V and 2 bases at J, with 15 bases between the two ends. Germline assignment: CDR1 LNHDA and CDR2 SQIVND (reference sequence). The CDR3 spans 14 residues. CDR3 amino acids: CASLGGVLNTEAFF. Written as DNA, the CDR3 is TGTGCCAGTCTTGGGGGGGTGTTAAACACTGAAGCTTTCTTT.

The rearrangement uses TRBV30 and TRBJ1-6; weak D call: TRBD1 (5 bases). There are 15 residues in the CDR3. Deletions cut 1 base from V and 7 bases from J, with 14 bases between. Germline CDR1 reads GTSNPN; CDR2 reads SVGIG (reference sequence). The CDR3 reads CAWSAEPGTNSPLHF. As DNA, the CDR3 is TGTGCCTGGAGTGCCGAGCCAGGGACCAATTCACCCCTCCACTTT.